This TCR beta chain was captured by sequencing in a study of T cells after yellow fever vaccination. As for the study in general: Preparation of the low-cell-number fractions used SMART-Seq v4 Ultra Low Input.

Template switching by 5'RACE produced TCR cDNA, adding a universal primer site and UMIs. TCRdb called the 5' RACE reads again in MiXCR, with one record for every CDR3 protein. The data contain hundreds of thousands of distinct CDR3 sequences, under 25% of them singletons. The CDR3 length is 12 residues. From germline, CDR1 is SGDLS and CDR2 YYNGEE. V lost 4 bases, J lost 6 bases, and 8 bases lay in between. This clonotype was recorded a few times. The source was PBMCs, collected 15 days after the yellow fever booster vaccination. The J gene is TRBJ2-1, the V gene TRBV9; unclear D gene. The sequence was collected from a young man who received the YFV17D yellow fever vaccine. The CDR3 protein is CASSLHPNEQFF. CDR3 nucleotide sequence: TGTGCCAGCAGCCTACACCCCAATGAGCAGTTCTTC.